This T cell receptor beta chain was sequenced in a study of blood T cell repertoires in COVID-19. Germline CDR1 and CDR2: SGDLS and YYNGEE. This CDR3 is built from 15 residues. V was clipped by 4 bases and J by 3 bases, with 17 bases between them. Clones were read by immunoSEQ multiplex PCR, and TCRdb kept only the in-frame ones, dropping some. The sample holds 52,000 or so clones, 65% to 90% seen once. The rearrangement uses TRBV9 and TRBJ2-7; possible D gene TRBD1, 5 bases. What was sequenced was peripheral blood. The origin of this receptor is a human donor in a cohort sampled during active COVID-19. The CDR3 spells CASSPTPQGFYEQYF. The CDR3 DNA sequence: TGTGCCAGCAGCCCGACCCCTCAGGGTTTCTACGAGCAGTACTTC.